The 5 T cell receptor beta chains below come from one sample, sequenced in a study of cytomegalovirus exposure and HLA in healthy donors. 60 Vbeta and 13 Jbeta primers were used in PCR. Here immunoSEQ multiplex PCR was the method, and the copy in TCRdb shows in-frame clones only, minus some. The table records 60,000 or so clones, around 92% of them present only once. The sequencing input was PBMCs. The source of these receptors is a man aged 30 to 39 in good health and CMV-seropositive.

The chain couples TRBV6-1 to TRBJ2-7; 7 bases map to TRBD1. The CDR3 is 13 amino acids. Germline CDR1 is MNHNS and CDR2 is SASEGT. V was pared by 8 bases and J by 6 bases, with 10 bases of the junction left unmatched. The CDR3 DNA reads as TGTGCCAGCGTGGCCGACAGGGCGGGCGAGCAGTACTTC. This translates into CASVADRAGEQYF.

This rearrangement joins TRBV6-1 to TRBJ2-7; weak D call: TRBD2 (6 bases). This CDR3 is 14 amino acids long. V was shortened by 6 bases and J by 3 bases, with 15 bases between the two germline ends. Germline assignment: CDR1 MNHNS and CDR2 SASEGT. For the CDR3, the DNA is TGTGCCAGCAGGCGGGGATTTGGAAACTACGAGCAGTACTTC. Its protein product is CASRRGFGNYEQYF.

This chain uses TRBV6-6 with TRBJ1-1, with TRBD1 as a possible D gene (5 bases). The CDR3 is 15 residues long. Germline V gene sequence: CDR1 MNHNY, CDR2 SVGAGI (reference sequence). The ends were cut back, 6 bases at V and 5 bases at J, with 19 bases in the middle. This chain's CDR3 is CASSISQGLRTEAFF. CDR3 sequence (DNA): TGTGCCAGCAGCATCTCCCAGGGTTTACGGACTGAAGCTTTCTTT.

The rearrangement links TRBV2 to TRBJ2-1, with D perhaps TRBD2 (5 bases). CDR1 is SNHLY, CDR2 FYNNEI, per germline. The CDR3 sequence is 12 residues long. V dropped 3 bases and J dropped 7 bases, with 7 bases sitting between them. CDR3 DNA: TGTGCCAGCAGTGACCAGCGGAATGAGCAGTTCTTC. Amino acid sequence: CASSDQRNEQFF.

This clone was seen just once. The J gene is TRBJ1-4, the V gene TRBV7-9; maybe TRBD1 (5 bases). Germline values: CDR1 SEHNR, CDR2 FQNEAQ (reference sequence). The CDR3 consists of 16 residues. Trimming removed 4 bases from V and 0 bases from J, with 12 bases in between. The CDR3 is CASSWPDSATNEKLFF. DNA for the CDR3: TGTGCCAGCAGCTGGCCAGACAGCGCAACTAATGAAAAACTGTTTTTT.